The T cell receptor (beta chain) described here comes from a study of technical replicates of blood from several donors. Sequencing was performed with immunoSEQ multiplex PCR; in TCRdb, only in-frame clones are kept and a portion is missing. The sample gives some 48,000 clones, more than 85% of which show up once; about 3.9% is in the top ten. Germline V gives CDR1 SNHLY, CDR2 FYNNEI. V was trimmed by 8 bases and J by 8 bases, leaving 10 bases between them. The CDR3 runs to 12 residues. J is TRBJ1-6 and V is TRBV2; TRBD1 might be the D (6 bases). The receptor comes from a human donor in good health. Some clones in this sample may be carry-over from other donors' samples. The sequencing sample was made of PBMCs. The chain's CDR3 is CASANRDSPLHF. As DNA, the CDR3 is TGTGCCAGCGCTAACAGGGATTCACCCCTCCACTTT.